The clone carrying this T cell receptor beta chain was picked up a small number of times. The antigen remains undetermined. Germline loops: CDR1 SQVTM, CDR2 ANQGSEA. The length of the CDR3 is 15 residues. Trimming removed 0 bases at V and 4 bases at J, with 16 bases between. 5'-RACE, quantitative and with molecular barcodes, yielded the TCR beta libraries. TCRdb called the 5' RACE reads again in MiXCR, with one record for every CDR3 protein. Of approximately 540,000 distinct CDR3 sequences listed, about 13% are singletons. The source of the sample is a study of CD8 T cells in ankylosing spondylitis. General study findings and limits: Reported data indicate significant enrichment of disease-linked clones within matched ankylosing spondylitis synovial fluid. There was a TCR beta motif, made of eight highly homologous variants, that appeared characteristic of ankylosing spondylitis blood. A CD8+ phenotype characterized the disease-linked clones, which were relatively rare in peripheral blood. Earlier studies detected some motif variants in reactive arthritis synovial fluid and blood.

J is TRBJ2-7 and V is TRBV29-1; weak D call: TRBD1 (7 bases). The sequence came from a male donor with ankylosing spondylitis. Material for sequencing was blood, either unsorted or a sorted T cell fraction (not recorded which). The CDR3 DNA sequence: TGCAGCGTTGAAGAGCCGGAGGCAGGGGGGTACGAGCAGTACTTC. This encodes CSVEEPEAGGYEQYF.